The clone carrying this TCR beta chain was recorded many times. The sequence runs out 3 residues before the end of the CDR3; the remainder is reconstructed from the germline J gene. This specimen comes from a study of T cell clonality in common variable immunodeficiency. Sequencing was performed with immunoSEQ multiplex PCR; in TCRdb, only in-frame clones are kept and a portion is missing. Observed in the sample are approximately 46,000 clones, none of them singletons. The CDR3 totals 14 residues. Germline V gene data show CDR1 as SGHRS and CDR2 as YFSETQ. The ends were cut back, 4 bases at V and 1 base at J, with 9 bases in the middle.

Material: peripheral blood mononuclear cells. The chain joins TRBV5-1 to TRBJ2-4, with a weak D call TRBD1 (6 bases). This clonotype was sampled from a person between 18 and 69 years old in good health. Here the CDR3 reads CASSVTGAKNIQYF. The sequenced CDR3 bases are TGCGCCAGCAGCGTTACAGGGGCCAAAAACATT.